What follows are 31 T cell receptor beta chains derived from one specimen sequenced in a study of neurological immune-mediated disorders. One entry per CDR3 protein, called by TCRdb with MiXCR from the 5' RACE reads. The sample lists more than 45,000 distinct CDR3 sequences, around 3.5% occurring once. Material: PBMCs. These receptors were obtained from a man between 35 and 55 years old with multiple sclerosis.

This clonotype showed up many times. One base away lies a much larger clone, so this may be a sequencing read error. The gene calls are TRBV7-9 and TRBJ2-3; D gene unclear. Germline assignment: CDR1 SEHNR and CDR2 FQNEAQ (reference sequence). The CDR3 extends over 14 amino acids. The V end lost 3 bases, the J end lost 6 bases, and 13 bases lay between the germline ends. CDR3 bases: TGTGCCAGCAGCTTTAGCAAGCGATGGGATACGCAGTATTTT. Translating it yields CASSFSKRWDTQYF.

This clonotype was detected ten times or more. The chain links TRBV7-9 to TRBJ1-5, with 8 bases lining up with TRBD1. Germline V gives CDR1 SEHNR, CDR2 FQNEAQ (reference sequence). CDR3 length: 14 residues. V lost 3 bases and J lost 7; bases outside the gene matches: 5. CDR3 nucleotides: TGTGCCAGCAGCTTTGGGCAGGGGGCCCAGCCCCAGCATTTT. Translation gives CASSFGQGAQPQHF.

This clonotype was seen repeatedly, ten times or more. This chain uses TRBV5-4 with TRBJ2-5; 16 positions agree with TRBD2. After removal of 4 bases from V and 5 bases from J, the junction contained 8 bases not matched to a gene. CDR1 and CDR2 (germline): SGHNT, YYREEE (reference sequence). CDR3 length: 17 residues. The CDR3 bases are TGTGCCAGCAGCAGCCCCGGGACTAGCGGGGGGGCGGAGACCCAGTACTTC. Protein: CASSSPGTSGGAETQYF.

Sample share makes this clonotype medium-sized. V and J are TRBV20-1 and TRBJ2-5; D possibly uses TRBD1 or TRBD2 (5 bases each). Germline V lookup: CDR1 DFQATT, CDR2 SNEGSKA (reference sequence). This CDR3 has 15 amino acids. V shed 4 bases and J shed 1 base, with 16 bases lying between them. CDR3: CSATDNEGSQETQYF. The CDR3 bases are TGCAGTGCTACGGACAACGAAGGGAGCCAAGAGACCCAGTACTTC.

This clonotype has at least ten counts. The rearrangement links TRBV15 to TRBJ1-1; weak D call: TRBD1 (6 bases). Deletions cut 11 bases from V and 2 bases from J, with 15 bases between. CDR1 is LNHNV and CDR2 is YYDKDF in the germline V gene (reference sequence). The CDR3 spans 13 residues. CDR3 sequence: CAANRDVNTEAFF. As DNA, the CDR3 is TGTGCCGCGAACAGGGACGTTAACACTGAAGCTTTCTTT.

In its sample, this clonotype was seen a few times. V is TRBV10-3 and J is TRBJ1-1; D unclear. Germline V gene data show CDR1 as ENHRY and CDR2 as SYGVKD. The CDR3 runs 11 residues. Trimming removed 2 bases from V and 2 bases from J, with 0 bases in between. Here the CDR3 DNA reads TGTGCCATCAGTGAGAACACTGAAGCTTTCTTT. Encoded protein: CAISENTEAFF.

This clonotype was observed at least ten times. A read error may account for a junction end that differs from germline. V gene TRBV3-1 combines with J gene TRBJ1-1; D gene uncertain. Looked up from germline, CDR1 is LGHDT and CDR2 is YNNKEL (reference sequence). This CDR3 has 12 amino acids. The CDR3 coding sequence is TGTGCCAGCAGCCAAGATCCTCATCGTACCTATTTT. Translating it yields CASSQDPHRTYF.

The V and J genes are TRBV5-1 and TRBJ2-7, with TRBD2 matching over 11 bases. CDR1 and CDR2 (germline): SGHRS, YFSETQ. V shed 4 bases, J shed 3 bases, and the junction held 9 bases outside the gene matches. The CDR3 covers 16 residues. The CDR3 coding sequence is TGCGCCAGCAGCACGGGGCCTAGCGGGGGGAACTACGAGCAGTACTTC. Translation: CASSTGPSGGNYEQYF.

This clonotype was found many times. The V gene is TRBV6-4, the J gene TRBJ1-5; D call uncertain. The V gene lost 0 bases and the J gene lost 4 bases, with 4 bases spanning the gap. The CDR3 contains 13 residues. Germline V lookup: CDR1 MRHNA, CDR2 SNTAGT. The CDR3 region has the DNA TGTGCCAGCAGTGACTCGGGGAATCAGCCCCAGCATTTT. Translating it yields CASSDSGNQPQHF.

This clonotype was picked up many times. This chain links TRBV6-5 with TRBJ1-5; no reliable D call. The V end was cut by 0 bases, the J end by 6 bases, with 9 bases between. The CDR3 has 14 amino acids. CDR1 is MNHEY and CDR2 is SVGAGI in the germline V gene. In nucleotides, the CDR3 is TGTGCCAGCAGTTACTCAGGGATCGGTCAGCCCCAGCATTTT. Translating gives CASSYSGIGQPQHF.

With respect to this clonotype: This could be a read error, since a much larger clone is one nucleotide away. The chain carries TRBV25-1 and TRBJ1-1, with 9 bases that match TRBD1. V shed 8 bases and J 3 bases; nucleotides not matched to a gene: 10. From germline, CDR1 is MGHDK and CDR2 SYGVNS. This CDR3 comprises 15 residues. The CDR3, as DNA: TGTGCCAGCGGGACAGGGAATACTCCTCACACTGAAGCTTTCTTT. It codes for CASGTGNTPHTEAFF.

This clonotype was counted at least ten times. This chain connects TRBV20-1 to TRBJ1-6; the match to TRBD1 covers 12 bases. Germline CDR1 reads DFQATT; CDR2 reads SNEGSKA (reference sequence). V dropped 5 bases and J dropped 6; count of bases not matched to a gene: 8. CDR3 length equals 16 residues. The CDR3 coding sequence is TGCAGTGCTCGTACCGGGACAGGGGGCAGTAATTCACCCCTCCACTTT. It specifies CSARTGTGGSNSPLHF.

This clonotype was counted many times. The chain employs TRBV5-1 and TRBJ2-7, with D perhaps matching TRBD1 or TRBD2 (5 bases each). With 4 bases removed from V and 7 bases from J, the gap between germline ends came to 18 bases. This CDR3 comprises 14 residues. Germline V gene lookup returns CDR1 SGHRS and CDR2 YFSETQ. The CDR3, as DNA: TGCGCCAGCAGCGTAGAGCAGGGATCGGGGGAGCAGTACTTC. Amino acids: CASSVEQGSGEQYF.

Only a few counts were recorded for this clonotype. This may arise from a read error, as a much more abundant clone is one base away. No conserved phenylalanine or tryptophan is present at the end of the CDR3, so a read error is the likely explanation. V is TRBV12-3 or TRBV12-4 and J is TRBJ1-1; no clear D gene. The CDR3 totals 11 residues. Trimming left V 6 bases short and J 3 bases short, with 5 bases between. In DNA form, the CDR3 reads TGTGCCAGCAGATCGGACACTGAAGCTTTCTAT. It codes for CASRSDTEAFY.

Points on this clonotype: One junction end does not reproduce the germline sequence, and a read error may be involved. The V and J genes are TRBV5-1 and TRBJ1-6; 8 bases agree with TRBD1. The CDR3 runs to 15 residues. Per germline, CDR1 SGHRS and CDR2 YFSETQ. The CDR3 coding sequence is TGCGCCAGCAGCCGATCGGGACAGGATAATTCACCCCTCAACTTT. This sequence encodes CASSRSGQDNSPLNF.

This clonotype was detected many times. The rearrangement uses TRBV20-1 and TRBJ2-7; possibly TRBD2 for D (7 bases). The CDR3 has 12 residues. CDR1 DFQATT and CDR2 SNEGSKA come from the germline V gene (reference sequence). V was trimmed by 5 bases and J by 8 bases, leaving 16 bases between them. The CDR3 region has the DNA TGCAGTGCTCAAGGGGGAGGGTTTAAGCAGTACTTC. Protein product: CSAQGGGFKQYF.

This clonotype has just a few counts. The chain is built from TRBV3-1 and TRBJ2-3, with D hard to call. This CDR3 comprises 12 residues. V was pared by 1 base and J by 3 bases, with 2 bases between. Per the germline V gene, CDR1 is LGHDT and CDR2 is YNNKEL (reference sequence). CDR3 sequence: CASSQVTDTQYF. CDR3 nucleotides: TGTGCCAGCAGCCAAGTGACAGATACGCAGTATTTT.

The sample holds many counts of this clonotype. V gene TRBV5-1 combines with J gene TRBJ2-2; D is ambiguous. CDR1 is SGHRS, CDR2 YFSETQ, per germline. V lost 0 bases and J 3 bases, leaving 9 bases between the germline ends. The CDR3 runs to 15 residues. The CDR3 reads CASSLGSTDTGELFF. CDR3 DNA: TGCGCCAGCAGCTTGGGCAGCACAGACACCGGGGAGCTGTTTTTT.

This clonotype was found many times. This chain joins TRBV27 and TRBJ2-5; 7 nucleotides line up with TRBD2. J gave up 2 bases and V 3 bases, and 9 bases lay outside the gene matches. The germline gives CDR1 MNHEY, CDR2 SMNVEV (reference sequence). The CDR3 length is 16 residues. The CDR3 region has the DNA TGTGCCAGCAGTTTCTGGGGAGCGGGGCCACAAGAGACCCAGTACTTC. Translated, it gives CASSFWGAGPQETQYF.

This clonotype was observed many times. The CDR3 DNA reads as TGTGCCAGCAGGAACAGCGGGACAGGGGGATCGGGCTACACCTTC. Amino acids: CASRNSGTGGSGYTF. This chain links TRBV6-2 or TRBV6-3 with TRBJ1-2, with 11 bases identical to TRBD1. CDR1 and CDR2 from the germline V gene are MNHEY and SVGEGT. V trimming: 6 bases; J trimming: 8 bases; junction bases outside the gene matches: 11. There are 15 residues in the CDR3.

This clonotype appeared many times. CDR3 sequence (DNA): TGCGCCAGCAGCTTGGTAGCTAGCGGGGGGGCGACGAATGAGCAGTTCTTC. Residues: CASSLVASGGATNEQFF. The V and J genes are TRBV5-1 and TRBJ2-1, with TRBD2 identical over 12 bases. V shed 0 bases, J shed 7 bases, and the junction held 8 bases outside the gene matches. CDR1 and CDR2 from the germline V gene are SGHRS and YFSETQ. The CDR3 consists of 17 residues. Looking up the rest from reference TRBV5-1 and TRBJ2-1 gives the full variable domain: KAGVTQTPRYLIKTRGQQVTLSCSPISGHRSVSWYQQTPGQGLQFLFEYFSETQRNKGNFPGRFSGRQFSNSRSEMNVSTLELGDSALYLCASSLVASGGATNEQFFGPGTRLTVL.

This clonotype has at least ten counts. The CDR3 DNA reads as TGTGCCATCAGTGAGTCGACCTTCCAGCCCCAGCATTTT. As protein: CAISESTFQPQHF. The chain joins TRBV10-3 to TRBJ1-5; D is unresolved. Germline V gene sequence: CDR1 ENHRY, CDR2 SYGVKD. This CDR3 region has 13 residues. Trimming stripped 0 bases from V and 7 bases from J, with 7 bases between.

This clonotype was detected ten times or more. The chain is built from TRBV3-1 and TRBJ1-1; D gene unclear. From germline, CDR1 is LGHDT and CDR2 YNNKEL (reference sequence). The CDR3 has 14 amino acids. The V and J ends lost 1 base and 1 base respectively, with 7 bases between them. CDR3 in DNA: TGTGCCAGCAGCCAAGGATCGGCGAACACTGAAGCTTTCTTT. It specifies CASSQGSANTEAFF.

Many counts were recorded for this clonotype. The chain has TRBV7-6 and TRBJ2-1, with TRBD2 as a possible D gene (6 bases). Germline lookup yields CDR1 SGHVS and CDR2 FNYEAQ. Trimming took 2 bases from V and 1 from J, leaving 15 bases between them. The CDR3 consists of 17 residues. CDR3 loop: CASSLTPGGTSYNEQFF. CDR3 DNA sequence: TGTGCCAGCAGCTTAACTCCCGGGGGTACATCCTACAATGAGCAGTTCTTC.

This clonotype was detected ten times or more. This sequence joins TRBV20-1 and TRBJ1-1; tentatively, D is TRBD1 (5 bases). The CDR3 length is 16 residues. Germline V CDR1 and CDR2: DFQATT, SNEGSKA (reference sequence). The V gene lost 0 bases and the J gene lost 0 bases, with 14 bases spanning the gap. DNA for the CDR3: TGCAGTGCTAGAGAAGTAGACAGTCCCATGAACACTGAAGCTTTCTTT. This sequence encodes CSAREVDSPMNTEAFF.

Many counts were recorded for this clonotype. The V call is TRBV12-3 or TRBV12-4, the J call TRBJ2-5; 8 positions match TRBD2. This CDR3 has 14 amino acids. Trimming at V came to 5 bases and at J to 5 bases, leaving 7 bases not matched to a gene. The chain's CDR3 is CASSPRAGVETQYF. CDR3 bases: TGTGCCAGCAGTCCTAGAGCGGGGGTGGAGACCCAGTACTTC.

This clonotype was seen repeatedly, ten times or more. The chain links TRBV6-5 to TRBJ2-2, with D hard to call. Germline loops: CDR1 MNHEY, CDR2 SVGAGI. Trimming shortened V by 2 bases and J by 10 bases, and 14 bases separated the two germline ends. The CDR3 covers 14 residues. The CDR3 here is CASSYPGPPAELFF. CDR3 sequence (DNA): TGTGCCAGCAGTTACCCCGGTCCCCCCGCGGAGCTGTTTTTT.

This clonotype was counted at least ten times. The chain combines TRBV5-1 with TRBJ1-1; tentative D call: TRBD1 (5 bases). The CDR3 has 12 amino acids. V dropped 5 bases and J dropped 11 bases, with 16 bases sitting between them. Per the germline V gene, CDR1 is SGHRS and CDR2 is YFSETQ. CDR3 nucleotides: TGCGCCAGCAGTCCGGACAAAGGGGCCGCTTTCTTT. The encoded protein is CASSPDKGAAFF.

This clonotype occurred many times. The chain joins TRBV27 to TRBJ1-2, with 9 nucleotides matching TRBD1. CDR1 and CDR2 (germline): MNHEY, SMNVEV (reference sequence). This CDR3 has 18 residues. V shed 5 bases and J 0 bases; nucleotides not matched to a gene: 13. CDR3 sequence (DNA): TGTGCCAGCAGTCTCAACTCGGACAGGGGCGCAGCTAACTATGGCTACACCTTC. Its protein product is CASSLNSDRGAANYGYTF.

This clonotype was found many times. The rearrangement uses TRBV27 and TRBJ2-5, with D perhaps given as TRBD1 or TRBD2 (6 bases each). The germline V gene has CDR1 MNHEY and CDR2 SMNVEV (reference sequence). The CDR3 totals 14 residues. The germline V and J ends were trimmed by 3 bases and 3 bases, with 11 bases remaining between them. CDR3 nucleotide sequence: TGTGCCAGCAGTTTTGGGGGGCTGAAAGAGACCCAGTACTTC. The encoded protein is CASSFGGLKETQYF.

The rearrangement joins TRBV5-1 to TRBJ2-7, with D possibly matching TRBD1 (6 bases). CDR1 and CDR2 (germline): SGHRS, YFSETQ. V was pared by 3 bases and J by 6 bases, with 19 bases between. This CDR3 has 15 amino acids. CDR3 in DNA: TGCGCCAGCAGCTCGAGACCGGGAAAAGGGGGCGAGCAGTACTTC. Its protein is CASSSRPGKGGEQYF.